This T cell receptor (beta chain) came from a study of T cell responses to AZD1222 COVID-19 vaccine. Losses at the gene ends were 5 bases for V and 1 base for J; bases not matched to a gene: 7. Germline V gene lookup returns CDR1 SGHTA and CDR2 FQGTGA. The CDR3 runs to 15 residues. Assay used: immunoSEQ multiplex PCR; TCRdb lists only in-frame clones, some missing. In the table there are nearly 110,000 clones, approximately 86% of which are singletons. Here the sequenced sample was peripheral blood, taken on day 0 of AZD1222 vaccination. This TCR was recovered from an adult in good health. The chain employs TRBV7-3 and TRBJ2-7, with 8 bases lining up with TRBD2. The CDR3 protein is CASSRGLAESYEQYF. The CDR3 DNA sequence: TGTGCCAGCAGCCGTGGACTAGCTGAGTCCTACGAGCAGTACTTC.